The 20 T cell receptor beta chains below all came from one sample that was sequenced in a study of OX40 agonist ivuxolimab in advanced cancers. Sequencing was performed with immunoSEQ multiplex PCR; in TCRdb, only in-frame clones are kept and a portion is missing. The table shows about 19,000 clones, with approximately 80% occurring only once. Here the sequenced sample was CD4+ or CD8+ T cells sorted from blood, taken in a trial of the OX40 agonist ivuxolimab. These receptors originate from an adult with an advanced solid tumor such as melanoma, head and neck, liver or kidney cancer.

V usage is TRBV19 and J usage is TRBJ1-2, with D uncertain. The CDR3 runs 15 residues. Germline lookup yields CDR1 LNHDA and CDR2 SQIVND (reference sequence). The V end was cut by 5 bases, the J end by 0 bases, with 13 bases between. CDR3 residues: CASSVMGFTNYGYTF. The CDR3 nucleotides read TGTGCCAGTAGTGTTATGGGGTTCACTAACTATGGCTACACCTTC. The full variable domain, in which reference TRBV19 and TRBJ1-2 provide the parts outside the CDR3, is DGGITQSPKYLFRKEGQNVTLSCEQNLNHDAMYWYRQDPGQGLRLIYYSQIVNDFQKGDIAEGYSVSREKKESFPLTVTSAQKNPTAFYLCASSVMGFTNYGYTFGSGTRLTVV.

The chain combines TRBV5-6 with TRBJ2-1, with D perhaps assigned TRBD1 or TRBD2 (5 bases each). The V gene's germline CDR1 is SGHDT and CDR2 YYEEEE. V dropped 6 bases and J dropped 5 bases, with 12 bases sitting between them. CDR3 length: 13 residues. CDR3 sequence (DNA): TGTGCCAGCACCCGGGGCGGAAACAATGAGCAGTTCTTC. Translation: CASTRGGNNEQFF.

The CDR3 here is CASSHTGDEQYF. The CDR3 DNA sequence: TGTGCCAGCAGCCATACAGGGGACGAGCAGTACTTC. This sequence joins TRBV7-9 and TRBJ2-7, with 7 bases lining up with TRBD1. After removal of 5 bases from V and 5 bases from J, the junction contained 3 bases not matched to a gene. This CDR3 comprises 12 residues. Germline V gene data show CDR1 as SEHNR and CDR2 as FQNEAQ (reference sequence).

The chain uses TRBV7-9 and TRBJ1-2, with TRBD1 as a possible D gene (5 bases). CDR3 size: 16 residues. V was pared by 4 bases and J by 7 bases, with 22 bases between. Germline V lookup: CDR1 SEHNR, CDR2 FQNEAQ (reference sequence). In DNA form, the CDR3 reads TGTGCCAGCAGCTCATCCCCGGACGGACAATTTCGTGGCTACACCTTC. It is translated as CASSSSPDGQFRGYTF.

This clone was counted a single time. V gene TRBV4-3 combines with J gene TRBJ2-2; D not resolved. The germline CDR1 and CDR2 sequences are LGHNA and YSLEER. There are 12 residues in the CDR3. Trimming removed 1 base at V and 6 bases at J, with 3 bases between. This CDR3 is CASSQAAGELFF. CDR3 nucleotide sequence: TGCGCCAGCAGCCAAGCAGCCGGGGAGCTGTTTTTT.

The genes are TRBV6-4 and TRBJ2-3; D is possibly TRBD1 or TRBD2 (5 bases each). Germline loops: CDR1 MRHNA, CDR2 SNTAGT. Trimming removed 9 bases at V and 2 bases at J, with 12 bases between. The CDR3 consists of 13 residues. CDR3 loop: CASSGSTTDTQYF. The CDR3 region has the DNA TGTGCCAGTTCAGGGAGTACCACAGATACGCAGTATTTT.

The J gene is TRBJ2-3, the V gene TRBV27; 10 nucleotides agree with TRBD2. Unmatched junction bases numbered 2, after V lost 3 bases and J lost 2 bases. The germline V gene encodes CDR1 MNHEY and CDR2 SMNVEV (reference sequence). The CDR3 covers 15 residues. The CDR3, as DNA: TGTGCCAGCAGTTTGGGGACTAGCGACACAGATACGCAGTATTTT. It translates to CASSLGTSDTDTQYF.

This clone was counted once. The rearrangement uses TRBV6-5 and TRBJ2-3; D gene uncertain. Germline-derived CDR1 and CDR2 are MNHEY and SVGAGI. V was clipped by 4 bases and J by 1 base, with 9 bases between them. The CDR3 totals 14 residues. This chain's CDR3 is CASSSIGGTDTQYF. The CDR3 nucleotides are TGTGCCAGCAGTTCAATAGGTGGCACAGATACGCAGTATTTT.

The chain employs TRBV7-3 and TRBJ1-2, with a weak D call TRBD1 (6 bases). The V end was cut by 2 bases, the J end by 8 bases, with 12 bases between. This CDR3 comprises 13 residues. Germline V CDR1 and CDR2: SGHTA, FQGTGA. CDR3 loop: CASSLSGAEGYTF. CDR3 bases: TGTGCCAGCAGCTTATCAGGGGCAGAGGGCTACACCTTC.

The chain links TRBV5-5 to TRBJ1-3, with 7 bases lining up with TRBD1. Germline assignment: CDR1 SGHKS and CDR2 YYEKEE (reference sequence). The CDR3 contains 15 residues. J lost 3 bases, V lost 4 bases, and 7 bases had no gene match. CDR3 region: CASSLNRGLGNTIYF. The CDR3 nucleotides read TGTGCCAGCAGCCTAAATAGGGGGCTTGGAAACACCATATATTTT.

This rearrangement joins TRBV6-4 to TRBJ2-2; the D gene is possibly TRBD1 (5 bases). The V gene lost 2 bases and the J gene lost 3 bases, with 7 bases spanning the gap. Looked up from germline, CDR1 is MRHNA and CDR2 is SNTAGT. There are 14 residues in the CDR3. CDR3 sequence (DNA): TGTGCCAGCAGTGACGGCAGGGACACCGGGGAGCTGTTTTTT. Protein sequence: CASSDGRDTGELFF.

The V call is TRBV28, the J call TRBJ2-1; 7 bases align to TRBD2. Germline loops: CDR1 MDHEN, CDR2 SYDVKM. CDR3 length equals 13 residues. Trimming took 5 bases from V and 8 from J; bases not matched to a gene: 6. The CDR3, as DNA: TGTGCCAGCAGTCGCTTAGGGAGGGATGAGCAGTTCTTC. It encodes CASSRLGRDEQFF.

By proportion, this clone is large (0.1 to 1%). V is TRBV4-2 and J is TRBJ2-7, with unresolved D. Trimming shortened V by 1 base and J by 5 bases, and 9 bases separated the two germline ends. The CDR3 runs 13 residues. Germline assignment: CDR1 LGHNA and CDR2 YNFKEQ. The CDR3 is CASSQATVDEQYF. In DNA, the CDR3 is TGTGCCAGCAGCCAAGCTACGGTGGACGAGCAGTACTTC.

The chain has TRBV9 and TRBJ1-3; D remains ambiguous. Germline CDR1 reads SGDLS; CDR2 reads YYNGEE. V dropped 7 bases and J dropped 2 bases, with 7 bases sitting between them. This CDR3 contains 12 residues. The CDR3 DNA sequence: TGTGCCAGCGAGGCGCCTGGAAACACCATATATTTT. As protein: CASEAPGNTIYF.

The CDR3 bases are TGTGCCAGCAGCCCCGGTAGCTCCTACAATGAGCAGTTCTTC. It codes for CASSPGSSYNEQFF. This chain connects TRBV6-5 to TRBJ2-1, with D uncertain. CDR1 and CDR2 (germline): MNHEY, SVGAGI. The CDR3 runs 14 residues. V gave up 6 bases and J gave up 0 bases, with 9 bases separating them.

The chain couples TRBV27 to TRBJ2-3, with D tentatively TRBD2 (5 bases). Trimming cost V 6 bases and J 6 bases, with 19 bases left between them. Germline lookup yields CDR1 MNHEY and CDR2 SMNVEV (reference sequence). This CDR3 has 15 residues. Here the CDR3 DNA reads TGTGCCAGCAGGGGCAATTGGGGAGTGTCGGATACGCAGTATTTT. Its translation: CASRGNWGVSDTQYF.

The J gene is TRBJ2-5, the V gene TRBV5-6; D gene uncertain. The CDR3 runs to 14 residues. The ends were cut back, 1 base at V and 3 bases at J, with 10 bases in the middle. Per the germline V gene, CDR1 is SGHDT and CDR2 is YYEEEE. In DNA form, the CDR3 reads TGTGCCAGCAGCTTGAGCGCCCGAGAAGAGACCCAGTACTTC. This gives the protein CASSLSAREETQYF.

The rearrangement joins TRBV7-3 to TRBJ2-7; a weak D match, TRBD2 (5 bases). V dropped 5 bases and J dropped 1 base, with 15 bases sitting between them. Germline values: CDR1 SGHTA, CDR2 FQGTGA. The CDR3 is made up of 15 amino acids. CDR3: CASSEATGGSYEQYF. The CDR3 DNA follows: TGTGCCAGCAGCGAAGCCACTGGAGGTTCCTACGAGCAGTACTTC.

The chain combines TRBV27 with TRBJ2-2; 11 bases are a match to TRBD1. This CDR3 is built from 15 residues. V lost 5 bases and J lost 5; bases outside the gene matches: 4. Per the germline V gene, CDR1 is MNHEY and CDR2 is SMNVEV (reference sequence). CDR3 in amino acids: CASSGTGGPTGELFF. The CDR3 DNA reads TGTGCCAGCAGTGGGACAGGGGGTCCGACCGGGGAGCTGTTTTTT.

The CDR3 DNA is TGTGCCAGCAGCGGGCAGGGCTATGGCTACACCTTC. Residues: CASSGQGYGYTF. The genes are TRBV9 and TRBJ1-2, with D possibly TRBD1 on 5 matching bases. V lost 3 bases and J lost 4, with 7 bases in between. CDR3 length: 12 residues. Germline V gene lookup returns CDR1 SGDLS and CDR2 YYNGEE.